This TCR beta chain comes out of a study of a mutant IDH1 vaccine in newly diagnosed glioma. About the research overall: Patients were given eight vaccinations, scheduled in weeks 1, 3, 5, 7, 11, 15, 19 and 23.

Profiling relied on immunoSEQ multiplex PCR, and the TCRdb table lists in-frame clones only, not all of them. The sample includes 20,000 to 25,000 clones, more than 75% of them seen just once. This clone occurred a few times. Antigen specificity is unknown. V gave up 0 bases and J gave up 4 bases, with 9 bases separating them. The CDR3 is 13 amino acids. From germline, CDR1 is GTSNPN and CDR2 SVGIG (reference sequence). Time point reported: week 23, last vaccination. Every single dose of the vaccine, 300 ug of mutant IDH1 20-mer peptide, came with topical imiquimod. The V call is TRBV30, the J call TRBJ1-1, with D perhaps matching TRBD1 (6 bases). The sample consisted of PBMCs, taken from a glioma patient whose treatment included an IDH1 peptide vaccine. The receptor comes from a man younger than 45 with glioma. CDR3 in DNA: TGTGCCTGGAGTGTCTCACAGGGCACTGAAGCTTTCTTT. Its translation: CAWSVSQGTEAFF.